This section outlines one TCR beta chain sequence together with its context. Sequencing was performed with immunoSEQ multiplex PCR; in TCRdb, only in-frame clones are kept and a portion is missing. The sample gives about 310,000 clones, about nine tenths of which show up once; approximately 5.2% is in the top ten. The sample belongs to a study of blood T cell repertoires in COVID-19. Losses at the gene ends were 1 base for V and 4 bases for J; bases not matched to a gene: 8. The CDR3 has 17 amino acids. Germline V gene sequence: CDR1 MGHRA, CDR2 YSYEKL. This sequence was found in a man aged 60-69 years who had recovered from COVID-19. The genes are TRBV4-1 and TRBJ2-1, with 9 bases lining up with TRBD2. Specimen: PBMCs or T cells enriched from blood (not recorded which). The CDR3 nucleotides read TGCGCCAGCAGCCAAGCTCCTGGCGGGAGGGGTTACAATGAGCAGTTCTTC. Translation: CASSQAPGGRGYNEQFF.